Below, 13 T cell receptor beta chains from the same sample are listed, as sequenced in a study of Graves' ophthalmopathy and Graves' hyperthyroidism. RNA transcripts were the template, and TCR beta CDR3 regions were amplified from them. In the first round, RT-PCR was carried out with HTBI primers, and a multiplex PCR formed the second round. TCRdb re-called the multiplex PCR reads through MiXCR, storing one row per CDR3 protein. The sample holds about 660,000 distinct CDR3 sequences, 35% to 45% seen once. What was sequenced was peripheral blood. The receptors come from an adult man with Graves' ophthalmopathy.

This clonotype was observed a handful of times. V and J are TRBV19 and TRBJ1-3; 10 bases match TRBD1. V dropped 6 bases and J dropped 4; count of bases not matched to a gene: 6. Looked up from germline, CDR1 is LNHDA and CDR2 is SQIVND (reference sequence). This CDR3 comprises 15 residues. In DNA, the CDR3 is TGTGCCAGTAGCGAGACAGGGGGCAGAGGAAACACCATATATTTT. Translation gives CASSETGGRGNTIYF.

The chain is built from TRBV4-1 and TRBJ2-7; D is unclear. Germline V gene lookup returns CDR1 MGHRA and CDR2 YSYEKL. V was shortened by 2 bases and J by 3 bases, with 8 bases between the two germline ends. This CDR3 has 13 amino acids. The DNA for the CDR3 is TGCGCCAGCAGCCAATCCAAAAACTACGAGCAGTACTTC. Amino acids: CASSQSKNYEQYF.

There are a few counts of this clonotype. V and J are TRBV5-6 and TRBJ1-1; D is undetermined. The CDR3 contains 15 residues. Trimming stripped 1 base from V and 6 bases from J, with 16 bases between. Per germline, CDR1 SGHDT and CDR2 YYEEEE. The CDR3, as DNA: TGTGCCAGCAGCTTGCTGGGTATTGATACGGCTGAAGCTTTCTTT. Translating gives CASSLLGIDTAEAFF.

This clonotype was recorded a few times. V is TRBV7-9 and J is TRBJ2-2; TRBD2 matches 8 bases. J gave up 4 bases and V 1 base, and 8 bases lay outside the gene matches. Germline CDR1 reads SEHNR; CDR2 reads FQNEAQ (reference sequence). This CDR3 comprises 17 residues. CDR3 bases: TGTGCCAGCAGCTTAGGCGCCAGCGGGAGTACCACCGGGGAGCTGTTTTTT. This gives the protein CASSLGASGSTTGELFF.

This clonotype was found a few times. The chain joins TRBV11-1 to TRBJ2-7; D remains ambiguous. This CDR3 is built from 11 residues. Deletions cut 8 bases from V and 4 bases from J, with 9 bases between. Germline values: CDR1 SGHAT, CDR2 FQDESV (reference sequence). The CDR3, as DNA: TGTGCCAGCTCAGCTCAGTACGAGCAGTACTTC. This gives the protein CASSAQYEQYF.

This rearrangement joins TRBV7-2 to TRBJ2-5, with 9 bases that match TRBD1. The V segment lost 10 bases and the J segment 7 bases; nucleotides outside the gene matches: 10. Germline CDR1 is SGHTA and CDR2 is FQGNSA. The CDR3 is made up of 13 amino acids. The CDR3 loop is CATDSGTGRTQYF. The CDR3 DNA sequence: TGTGCCACCGACTCCGGGACAGGGAGGACCCAGTACTTC.

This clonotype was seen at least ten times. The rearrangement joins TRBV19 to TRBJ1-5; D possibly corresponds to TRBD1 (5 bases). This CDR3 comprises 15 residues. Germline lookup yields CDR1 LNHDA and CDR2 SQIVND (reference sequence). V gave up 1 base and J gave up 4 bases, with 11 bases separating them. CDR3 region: CASSIGTGVNQPQHF. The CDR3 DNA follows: TGTGCCAGTAGTATAGGGACGGGGGTGAATCAGCCCCAGCATTTT.

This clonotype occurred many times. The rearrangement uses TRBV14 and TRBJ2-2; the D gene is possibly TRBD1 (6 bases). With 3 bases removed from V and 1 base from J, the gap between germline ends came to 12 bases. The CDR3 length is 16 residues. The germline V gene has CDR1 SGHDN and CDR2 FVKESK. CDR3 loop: CASSHVATGNTGELFF. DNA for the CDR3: TGTGCCAGCAGCCACGTCGCGACAGGGAACACCGGGGAGCTGTTTTTT. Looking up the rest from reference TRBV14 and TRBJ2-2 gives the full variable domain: EAGVTQFPSHSVIEKGQTVTLRCDPISGHDNLYWYRRVMGKEIKFLLHFVKESKQDESGMPNNRFLAERTGGTYSTLKVQPAELEDSGVYFCASSHVATGNTGELFFGEGSRLTVL.

The CDR3, as DNA: TGTGCCAGCTCACCGCCCGGAGCAGGGAGGTACGAGCAGTACTTC. Protein sequence: CASSPPGAGRYEQYF. The J gene is TRBJ2-7, the V gene TRBV19, with TRBD2 as a possible D gene (6 bases). This CDR3 region has 15 residues. V was clipped by 9 bases and J by 4 bases, with 22 bases between them. Germline CDR1 and CDR2: LNHDA and SQIVND (reference sequence).

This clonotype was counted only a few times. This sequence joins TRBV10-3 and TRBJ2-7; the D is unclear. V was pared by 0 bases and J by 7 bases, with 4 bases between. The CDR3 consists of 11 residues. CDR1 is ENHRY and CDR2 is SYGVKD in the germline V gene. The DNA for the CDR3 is TGTGCCATCAGTGAGTCCTGGGAGCAGTACTTC. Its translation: CAISESWEQYF.

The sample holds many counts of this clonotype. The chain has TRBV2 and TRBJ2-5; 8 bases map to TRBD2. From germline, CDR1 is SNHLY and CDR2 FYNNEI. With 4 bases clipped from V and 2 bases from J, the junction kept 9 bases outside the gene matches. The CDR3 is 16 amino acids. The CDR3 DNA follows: TGTGCCAGCAGTGGAATCGGGCTAGCGGGTCAAGAGACCCAGTACTTC. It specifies CASSGIGLAGQETQYF.

Here the CDR3 DNA reads TGTGCCAGTAGTATACCAGGGGGGTGGAATGAGCAGTTCTTC. As protein: CASSIPGGWNEQFF. The rearrangement links TRBV5-6 to TRBJ2-1, with D maybe TRBD1 (7 bases). V was cut by 8 bases and J by 7 bases, with 19 bases left in between. The germline gives CDR1 SGHDT, CDR2 YYEEEE. The CDR3 extends over 14 amino acids.

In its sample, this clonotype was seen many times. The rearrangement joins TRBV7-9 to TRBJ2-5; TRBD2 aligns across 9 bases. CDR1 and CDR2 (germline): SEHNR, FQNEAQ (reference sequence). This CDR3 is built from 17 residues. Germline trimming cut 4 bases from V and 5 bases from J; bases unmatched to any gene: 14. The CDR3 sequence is CASSSATGLALGETQYF. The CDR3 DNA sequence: TGTGCCAGCAGCTCGGCCACGGGACTAGCATTGGGGGAGACCCAGTACTTC.